This TCR beta chain emerged from a study of shared clonotypes between healthy human individuals. Per sorted-subset replicate PCR, input was 150 to 250 ng DNA, representing around 28,000 T cell genomes. Study processing details: Filtering differed since immunoSEQ provided only junctions, with no quality scores. Repertoires were generated with immunoSEQ multiplex PCR, while TCRdb's copy carries only in-frame clones and drops some. That table furnishes V, J and clone size, whereas the DNA furnished D and trimming. This table has about 2 million clones, roughly 95% appearing once. This clonotype originated in a man between 18 and 35 years old in good health. Sequencing was done on a sample of naive CD4+ T cells sorted from blood. Subset indicated: CD45RA+ positively selected.

This chain's CDR3 is CATSRKPLRDRGYSPLHF. Here the CDR3 DNA reads TGTGCCACCAGCAGAAAGCCGTTAAGGGACAGGGGATATTCACCCCTCCACTTT. This chain connects TRBV15 to TRBJ1-6, with TRBD1 matching over 10 bases. The CDR3 covers 18 residues. CDR1 is LNHNV, CDR2 YYDKDF, per germline (reference sequence). The V segment lost 2 bases and the J segment 8 bases; nucleotides outside the gene matches: 12.